Following are 23 T cell receptor beta chains from one sample sequenced in a study of blood T cell repertoires in COVID-19 (TCRdb year 2020). The library was generated by the immunoSEQ multiplex PCR assay. The table comes from immuneACCESS by way of TCRdb, which keeps in-frame sequences with V and J called. Part of the clones is missing from these tables; in studies checked, under half for an unresolved V gene and the rest for unknown reasons. The sample table holds around 130,000 clones, of which approximately 80% were seen once. 15% to 20% of the sample is held by the ten biggest clonotypes. Sequenced input: peripheral blood. The receptors here all came from a man aged 50 to 59 with acute or convalescent COVID-19.

The chain combines TRBV5-1 with TRBJ1-4; possible D gene TRBD1, 6 bases. V dropped 4 bases and J dropped 0 bases, with 13 bases sitting between them. The length of the CDR3 is 16 residues. Germline V gene sequence: CDR1 SGHRS, CDR2 YFSETQ. The CDR3, as DNA: TGCGCCAGCAGCGTGGCGACAGGAACAACTAATGAAAAACTGTTTTTT. As protein: CASSVATGTTNEKLFF.

This chain links TRBV5-1 with TRBJ1-1; 11 positions match TRBD1. V lost 2 bases and J lost 1; bases outside the gene matches: 7. The CDR3 consists of 17 residues. Germline-derived CDR1 and CDR2 are SGHRS and YFSETQ. CDR3 bases: TGCGCCAGCAGCTTCCGGGACAGGGGGAAACAGAACACTGAAGCTTTCTTT. It translates to CASSFRDRGKQNTEAFF.

The chain has TRBV29-1 and TRBJ2-1; possibly TRBD2 for D (5 bases). V lost 1 base to trimming and J lost 11 bases, with 9 bases between them. CDR1 is SQVTM, CDR2 ANQGSEA, per germline. This CDR3 is 11 amino acids long. CDR3 protein: CSVEAGWQQFF. CDR3 in DNA: TGCAGCGTTGAAGCGGGGTGGCAGCAGTTCTTC.

The chain carries TRBV7-3 and TRBJ2-3; D remains ambiguous. CDR1 is SGHTA and CDR2 is FQGTGA in the germline V gene. The V and J ends lost 2 bases and 4 bases respectively, with 10 bases between them. This CDR3 has 14 amino acids. CDR3 nucleotide sequence: TGTGCCAGCAGCTTATCGACGGGTTCAGATACGCAGTATTTT. The encoded protein is CASSLSTGSDTQYF.

This chain uses TRBV28 with TRBJ1-2; D is perhaps TRBD1 (6 bases). This CDR3 comprises 13 residues. Trimming shortened V by 2 bases and J by 2 bases, and 6 bases separated the two germline ends. Germline-derived CDR1 and CDR2 are MDHEN and SYDVKM. The CDR3 reads CASSLQGNYGYTF. DNA of the CDR3: TGTGCCAGCAGTTTACAGGGGAACTATGGCTACACCTTC.

The chain combines TRBV29-1 with TRBJ1-4; maybe TRBD1 (6 bases). Looked up from germline, CDR1 is SQVTM and CDR2 is ANQGSEA. The CDR3 spans 13 residues. The V end lost 6 bases, the J end lost 4 bases, and 12 bases lay between the germline ends. The CDR3 reads CSVAGQINEKLFF. The CDR3 DNA reads as TGCAGCGTCGCCGGACAGATTAATGAAAAACTGTTTTTT. The full variable domain, with the rest looked up from reference TRBV29-1 and TRBJ1-4, is SAVISQKPSRDICQRGTSLTIQCQVDSQVTMMFWYRQQPGQSLTLIATANQGSEATYESGFVIDKFPISRPNLTFSTLTVSNMSPEDSSIYLCSVAGQINEKLFFGSGTQLSVL.

V usage is TRBV5-4 and J usage is TRBJ2-7; a weak D match, TRBD1 (9 bases). The germline gives CDR1 SGHNT, CDR2 YYREEE (reference sequence). Trimming shortened V by 4 bases and J by 2 bases, and 16 bases separated the two germline ends. There are 15 residues in the CDR3. The CDR3: CASSPGGDRAYEQYF. DNA for the CDR3: TGTGCCAGCAGCCCGGGGGGGGACAGGGCCTACGAGCAGTACTTC.

The chain employs TRBV10-3 and TRBJ2-2; 13 bases match TRBD2. Germline-derived CDR1 and CDR2 are ENHRY and SYGVKD. The CDR3 has 16 residues. V was clipped by 4 bases and J by 5 bases; unmatched bases: 4. CDR3 sequence reads: CAISGLAGGSTGELFF. CDR3 coding DNA: TGTGCCATCAGTGGACTAGCGGGGGGCAGTACCGGGGAGCTGTTTTTT.

The V call is TRBV3-1 (or the pseudogene TRBV3-2), the J call TRBJ1-5, with D perhaps matching TRBD1 (5 bases). Germline loops: CDR1 LGHDT, CDR2 YNNKEL (reference sequence). The ends were cut back, 4 bases at V and 1 base at J, with 8 bases in the middle. This CDR3 is 14 amino acids long. This chain's CDR3 is CASSLRVSNQPQHF. The CDR3 region has the DNA TGTGCCAGCAGCCTCAGGGTGAGCAATCAGCCCCAGCATTTT.

J is TRBJ2-7 and V is TRBV2, with D perhaps TRBD2 (5 bases). CDR1 and CDR2 from the germline V gene are SNHLY and FYNNEI. CDR3 length: 13 residues. The V end lost 4 bases, the J end lost 6 bases, and 13 bases lay between the germline ends. The CDR3, as DNA: TGTGCCAGCAGTGCCTCGGCCCGGGGCGAGCAGTACTTC. Translating it yields CASSASARGEQYF.

This chain connects TRBV6-5 to TRBJ1-2; maybe TRBD1 (6 bases). Trimming cost V 5 bases and J 8 bases, with 9 bases left between them. This CDR3 has 11 amino acids. Germline V gives CDR1 MNHEY, CDR2 SVGAGI. Here the CDR3 DNA reads TGTGCCAGCAGTACAGGGTACGGCTACACCTTC. It encodes CASSTGYGYTF.

This clone turned up a few times. J is TRBJ1-2 and V is TRBV5-6, with unresolved D. Trimming took off 1 base at V and 8 bases at J, with 18 bases between the two ends. The CDR3 has 15 amino acids. Per germline, CDR1 SGHDT and CDR2 YYEEEE. In DNA, the CDR3 is TGTGCCAGCAGCTTGCTTGAACGGCAGGCCCAGGGCTACACCTTC. Translation gives CASSLLERQAQGYTF.

The genes are TRBV3-1 (or the pseudogene TRBV3-2) and TRBJ2-5; weak D call: TRBD1 (6 bases). Trimming shortened V by 0 bases and J by 13 bases, and 24 bases separated the two germline ends. Germline loops: CDR1 LGHDT, CDR2 YNNKEL (reference sequence). CDR3 length: 16 residues. The CDR3 region is CASSQERETGNPGGYF. CDR3 DNA: TGTGCCAGCAGCCAAGAAAGGGAGACAGGCAATCCTGGAGGGTACTTC.

This rearrangement joins TRBV12-5 to TRBJ2-6, with TRBD1 matching 8 bases. The CDR3 runs 15 residues. V lost 5 bases to trimming and J lost 2 bases; unmatched junction nucleotides: 2. CDR1 and CDR2 from the germline V gene are LGHNT and FRNRAP. CDR3: CASGRQGTGANVLTF. In nucleotides, the CDR3 is TGTGCTAGTGGTAGACAGGGGACTGGGGCCAACGTCCTGACTTTC.

The chain uses TRBV6-5 and TRBJ1-2, with D possibly TRBD1 on 6 matching bases. CDR3 length: 14 residues. CDR1 MNHEY and CDR2 SVGAGI come from the germline V gene. V was cut by 5 bases and J by 2 bases, with 12 bases left in between. CDR3 nucleotide sequence: TGTGCCAGCAGTCCCCAGGGGTCCAACTATGGCTACACCTTC. This encodes CASSPQGSNYGYTF.

A single count supports this clone. The chain carries TRBV30 and TRBJ1-2; TRBD1 might be the D (5 bases). Trimming cost V 2 bases and J 3 bases, with 16 bases left between them. The germline gives CDR1 GTSNPN, CDR2 SVGIG (reference sequence). CDR3 length equals 15 residues. Written as DNA, the CDR3 is TGTGCCTGGAGTCCGGGACTCCCGAGAGACTATGGCTACACCTTC. Protein sequence: CAWSPGLPRDYGYTF.

This chain uses TRBV30 with TRBJ1-6, with D unclear. This CDR3 region has 12 residues. With 3 bases removed from V and 11 bases from J, the gap between germline ends came to 11 bases. Germline V gene lookup returns CDR1 GTSNPN and CDR2 SVGIG (reference sequence). In DNA, the CDR3 is TGTGCCTGGAGCGGGGTCTCGACACCCCTCCACTTT. Translating gives CAWSGVSTPLHF.

As concerns this clone: Within the sample, other DNA sequences also encode this same CDR3. The rearrangement links TRBV12-3 or TRBV12-4 to TRBJ2-2, with TRBD1 matching over 8 bases. This CDR3 contains 13 residues. J was trimmed by 3 bases and V by 6 bases; bases with no gene match: 0. This CDR3 reads CASRTGDTGELFF. CDR3 in DNA: TGTGCCAGCAGGACAGGGGACACCGGGGAGCTGTTTTTT.

The chain has TRBV28 and TRBJ2-4; D possibly corresponds to TRBD1 (6 bases). Trimming removed 2 bases at V and 3 bases at J, with 14 bases between. Germline CDR1 reads MDHEN; CDR2 reads SYDVKM. CDR3 length equals 16 residues. The CDR3 bases are TGTGCCAGCAGTTTACGAACAGGGTCGGGCAAAAACATTCAGTACTTC. Amino acid sequence: CASSLRTGSGKNIQYF.

The chain couples TRBV15 to TRBJ1-2; maybe TRBD1 (6 bases). The CDR3 loop spans 15 amino acids. Germline CDR1 is LNHNV and CDR2 is YYDKDF (reference sequence). V lost 0 bases, J lost 3 bases, and 11 bases lay in between. The CDR3 reads CATSRDGQGHYGYTF. The CDR3 region has the DNA TGTGCCACCAGCAGAGATGGGCAGGGGCACTATGGCTACACCTTC.

CDR3 residues: CASSSKQGGEQFF. In DNA, the CDR3 is TGCGCCAGCAGTTCGAAACAAGGCGGTGAGCAGTTCTTC. V gene TRBV5-1 combines with J gene TRBJ2-1; no reliable D call. This CDR3 region has 13 residues. V dropped 5 bases and J dropped 9 bases, with 15 bases sitting between them. Germline V gene data show CDR1 as SGHRS and CDR2 as YFSETQ.

This clone was recorded at least ten times. The gene calls are TRBV7-8 and TRBJ2-1; 9 bases align to TRBD1. The CDR3 is made up of 15 amino acids. The V gene end was trimmed by 3 bases and the J gene end by 5 bases; junction bases not matched to a gene: 5. Looked up from germline, CDR1 is SGHVS and CDR2 is FQNEAQ. The CDR3 nucleotides are TGTGCCAGCAGCTTGGGACAGGGAATTGACAATGAGCAGTTCTTC. Translating it yields CASSLGQGIDNEQFF.

A few counts support this clone. This chain joins TRBV2 and TRBJ2-2, with D tentatively TRBD2 (6 bases). The V end lost 8 bases, the J end lost 0 bases, and 25 bases lay between the germline ends. Germline CDR1 reads SNHLY; CDR2 reads FYNNEI. The CDR3 contains 19 residues. The CDR3 DNA follows: TGTGCCAGCCTGCGAGTAGTGCTATCGGGGGTCGCGAACACCGGGGAGCTGTTTTTT. It translates to CASLRVVLSGVANTGELFF.